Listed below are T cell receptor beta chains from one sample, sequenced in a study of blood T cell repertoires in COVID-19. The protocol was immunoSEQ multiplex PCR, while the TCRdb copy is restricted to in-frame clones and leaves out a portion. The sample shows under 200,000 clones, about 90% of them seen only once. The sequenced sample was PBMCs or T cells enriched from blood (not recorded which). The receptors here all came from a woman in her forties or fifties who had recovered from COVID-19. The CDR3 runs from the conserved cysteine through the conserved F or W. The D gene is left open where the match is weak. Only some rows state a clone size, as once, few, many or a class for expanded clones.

CDR3 DNA: TGTGCCAGCAGTGACACCGGGACTAGCGTTCCCGGGGAGCTGTTTTTT
CDR3 protein: CASSDTGTSVPGELFF
J gene: TRBJ2-2
clone size: -
V gene: TRBV6-4
D gene: TRBD2

CDR3 DNA: TGCAGCGCGCTACCCCAGGGGTCCGGGGAGCTGTTTTTT
CDR3 protein: CSALPQGSGELFF
J gene: TRBJ2-2
clone size: -
V gene: TRBV29-1
D gene: -

CDR3 DNA: TGTGCCAGTAGTCTCGAAGCGGGCCCCCGGGGGGGGACCCAGTACTTC
CDR3 protein: CASSLEAGPRGGTQYF
J gene: TRBJ2-5
clone size: -
V gene: TRBV19
D gene: TRBD2

CDR3 DNA: TGTGCCAGCAGTTTGTTGGGAGGGTTGGGCGTCTACGAGCAGTACTTC
CDR3 protein: CASSLLGGLGVYEQYF
J gene: TRBJ2-7
clone size: few
V gene: TRBV28
D gene: TRBD2

CDR3 DNA: TGTGCCAGTTTCAGGGGCCCCTACGAGCAGTACTTC
CDR3 protein: CASFRGPYEQYF
J gene: TRBJ2-7
clone size: -
V gene: TRBV19
D gene: -

CDR3 DNA: TGCGCCAGCAGGGTTAGCGGGAGTTACAATGAGCAGTTCTTC
CDR3 protein: CASRVSGSYNEQFF
J gene: TRBJ2-1
clone size: -
V gene: TRBV5-1
D gene: TRBD2

CDR3 DNA: TGTGCCAGCAGCAAGGCCGAATCAGGGGTGGGCTACAATGAGCAGTTCTTC
CDR3 protein: CASSKAESGVGYNEQFF
J gene: TRBJ2-1
clone size: -
V gene: TRBV21-1
D gene: -

CDR3 DNA: TGTGCCAGCAGCGTAGGGGGACTAGCGGGAGTGCGGGAGACCCAGTACTTC
CDR3 protein: CASSVGGLAGVRETQYF
J gene: TRBJ2-5
clone size: few
V gene: TRBV9
D gene: TRBD2

CDR3 DNA: TGCGCCAGCACCCGAGGAGAGGGACTTGAAGCTTTCTTT
CDR3 protein: CASTRGEGLEAFF
J gene: TRBJ1-1
clone size: -
V gene: TRBV5-1
D gene: -

CDR3 DNA: TGCAGCGTTACCGGGACAGGGGGCACTGAAGCTTTCTTT
CDR3 protein: CSVTGTGGTEAFF
J gene: TRBJ1-1
clone size: -
V gene: TRBV29-1
D gene: TRBD1

CDR3 DNA: TGTGCCAGCAGTGGGGCGGGAGTGCCCCAAGAGACCCAGTACTTC
CDR3 protein: CASSGAGVPQETQYF
J gene: TRBJ2-5
clone size: -
V gene: TRBV2
D gene: TRBD2

CDR3 DNA: TGTGCCGGTGGGACAGAAAATTCACCCCTCCACTTT
CDR3 protein: CAGGTENSPLHF
J gene: TRBJ1-6
clone size: -
V gene: TRBV7-9
D gene: TRBD1

CDR3 DNA: TGTGCCAGCAGCTTGGGGGGGGTTCCAGAGACCCAGTACTTC
CDR3 protein: CASSLGGVPETQYF
J gene: TRBJ2-5
clone size: -
V gene: TRBV5-4
D gene: -

CDR3 DNA: TGTGCCATCAGTGATGGACAGAGTGGCAATCAGCCCCAGCATTTT
CDR3 protein: CAISDGQSGNQPQHF
J gene: TRBJ1-5
clone size: -
V gene: TRBV10-3
D gene: -

CDR3 DNA: TGCAGCGTTGGGAGGCGGGAGGGCGAGAATGAGCAGTTCTTC
CDR3 protein: CSVGRREGENEQFF
J gene: TRBJ2-1
clone size: -
V gene: TRBV29-1
D gene: TRBD2

CDR3 DNA: TGTGCCAGCAGCTTGGGGCTCGGGGTGAGCGATGAGCAGTTCTTC
CDR3 protein: CASSLGLGVSDEQFF
J gene: TRBJ2-1
clone size: -
V gene: TRBV5-6
D gene: -

CDR3 DNA: TGTGCCAGCAGCCGAGGGACAGGGGCTAGGGAGACCCAGTACTTC
CDR3 protein: CASSRGTGARETQYF
J gene: TRBJ2-5
clone size: few
V gene: TRBV5-8
D gene: TRBD1

CDR3 DNA: TGTGCCAGCAGTGAATTAGTGTGGGCGGGACAGCTCAATTCACCCCTCCACTTT
CDR3 protein: CASSELVWAGQLNSPLHF
J gene: TRBJ1-6
clone size: -
V gene: TRBV6-1
D gene: TRBD1